Given below is one T cell receptor (beta chain) in context. Libraries were prepared by immunoSEQ multiplex PCR; TCRdb keeps only in-frame clonotypes and omits some of them. The sample contains tens of thousands of clones, about 90% of which appear only once. This entry comes from a study of T cell changes during pregnancy in multiple sclerosis. There are 14 residues in the CDR3. V lost 0 bases, J lost 8 bases, and 13 bases lay in between. The germline V gene has CDR1 LNHNV and CDR2 YYDKDF (reference sequence). The sequences come from peripheral blood, collected in the first trimester of pregnancy. The receptor was derived from a female donor in good health, enrolled as a control in a pregnancy study. The chain joins TRBV15 to TRBJ1-2; D ambiguous. CDR3 protein: CATSRDSAGGGYTF. In nucleotides, the CDR3 is TGTGCCACCAGCAGAGATTCAGCAGGTGGCGGCTACACCTTC.